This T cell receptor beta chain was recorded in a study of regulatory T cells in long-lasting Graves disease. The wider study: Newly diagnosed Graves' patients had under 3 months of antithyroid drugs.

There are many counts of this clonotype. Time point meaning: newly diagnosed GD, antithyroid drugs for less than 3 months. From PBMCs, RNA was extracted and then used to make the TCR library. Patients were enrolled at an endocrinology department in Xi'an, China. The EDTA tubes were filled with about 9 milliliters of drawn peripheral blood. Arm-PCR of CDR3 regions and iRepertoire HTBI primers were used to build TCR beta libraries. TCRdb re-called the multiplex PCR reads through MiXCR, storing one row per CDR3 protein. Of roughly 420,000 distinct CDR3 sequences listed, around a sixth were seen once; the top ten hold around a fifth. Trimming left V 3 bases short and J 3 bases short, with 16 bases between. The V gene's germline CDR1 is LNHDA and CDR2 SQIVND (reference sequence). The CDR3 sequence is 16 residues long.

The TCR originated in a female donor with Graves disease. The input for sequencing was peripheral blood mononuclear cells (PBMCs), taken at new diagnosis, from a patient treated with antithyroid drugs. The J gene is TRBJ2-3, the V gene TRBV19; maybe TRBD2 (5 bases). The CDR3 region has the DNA TGTGCCAGTAGTATGGTCTGGACTGATAATACAGATACGCAGTATTTT. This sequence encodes CASSMVWTDNTDTQYF.